Sequencing of this T cell receptor beta chain was carried out in a study of blood T cells in healthy people across ages. A second 7 to 11 cycle PCR used barcoded and J-beta primers. TCRdb fed the 5' RACE reads into MiXCR, producing one record per CDR3 protein. The sample yields 750,000 to 1,000,000 distinct CDR3 sequences, 25% to 35% seen once. Findings and caveats of the study: Unsorted PBMCs blocked a conclusive comparison of naive and antigen-experienced cells. Estimated diversity that came from one million T cells was considered an underestimate.

The germline gives CDR1 MDHEN, CDR2 SYDVKM. V was pared by 4 bases and J by 0 bases, with 16 bases between. The CDR3 length is 16 residues. This clonotype was seen ten or more times. Its specificity is unknown. These data also formed part of another study, on T cells of mothers and their children.

This TCR was sampled from a woman between 40 and 50 years old in good health. The sample was blood. This chain joins TRBV28 and TRBJ2-7; D ambiguous. CDR3 nucleotide sequence: TGTGCCAGCAGTTCCCCTATCGCACTACTCTCCTACGAGCAGTACTTC. Encoded protein: CASSSPIALLSYEQYF.